These 8 T cell receptor beta chains came from one sample sequenced in a study of identical twins. TCRdb itself ran the 5' RACE reads through MiXCR, one entry per CDR3 protein. The sample lists hundreds of thousands of distinct CDR3 sequences, 18% occurring once. Another study also made use of these data, one on T cells expressing NK-cell markers.

The material sequenced was PBMCs. Receptor source: a woman between 18 and 29 years old in good health.

In its sample, this clonotype was seen once. The gene calls are TRBV20-1 and TRBJ2-3; the match to TRBD1 covers 7 bases. The CDR3 has 14 residues. The germline V gene encodes CDR1 DFQATT and CDR2 SNEGSKA (reference sequence). J gave up 0 bases and V 5 bases, and 5 bases lay outside the gene matches. The CDR3 reads CSAYPGQSTDTQYF. DNA for the CDR3: TGCAGTGCTTATCCGGGACAGAGCACAGATACGCAGTATTTT.

This chain links TRBV2 with TRBJ2-4; D may be TRBD1 or TRBD2 (6 bases each). Germline CDR1 is SNHLY and CDR2 is FYNNEI. The CDR3 runs 15 residues. The V and J ends lost 10 bases and 1 base respectively, with 17 bases between them. In DNA form, the CDR3 reads TGTGCCATCCTCGTGGGGGGCATCGCCAAAAACATTCAGTACTTC. It is translated as CAILVGGIAKNIQYF.

This rearrangement joins TRBV11-1 to TRBJ2-1; no clear D. The CDR3 spans 14 residues. Germline values: CDR1 SGHAT, CDR2 FQDESV (reference sequence). V was clipped by 5 bases and J by 3 bases, with 11 bases between them. The CDR3 reads CASSPRGNYNEQFF. The CDR3 DNA follows: TGTGCCAGCAGCCCCCGCGGCAACTACAATGAGCAGTTCTTC.

The chain recombines TRBV12-3 or TRBV12-4 with TRBJ2-7, with a weak D call TRBD2 (6 bases). The CDR3 covers 14 residues. Between the trimmed V and J ends, which lost 3 bases and 3 bases, there was a span of 12 bases. In DNA, the CDR3 is TGTGCCAGCAGTTTGGTAGGGGAGGTCTACGAGCAGTACTTC. Amino acids: CASSLVGEVYEQYF.

The V gene is TRBV12-3 or TRBV12-4, the J gene TRBJ2-1; the D gene is possibly TRBD1 (6 bases). Trimming removed 5 bases at V and 9 bases at J, with 14 bases between. The CDR3 spans 13 residues. CDR3 nucleotides: TGTGCCAGCAGTGTCCTACTAGGGGGTGAGCAGTTCTTC. Translated: CASSVLLGGEQFF.

The chain uses TRBV5-1 and TRBJ2-5, with 12 bases that match TRBD2. The J segment lost 5 bases and the V segment lost 4 bases, leaving 6 bases of the junction unmatched. Germline CDR1 and CDR2: SGHRS and YFSETQ. This CDR3 region has 15 residues. The CDR3 DNA reads as TGCGCCAGCAGCGGAAGACTAGCGGGAGACGAGACCCAGTACTTC. This codes for CASSGRLAGDETQYF.

V gene TRBV7-9 combines with J gene TRBJ2-3; D gene ambiguous. Germline V gene data show CDR1 as SEHNR and CDR2 as FQNEAQ (reference sequence). Trimming cost V 3 bases and J 1 base, with 11 bases left between them. The CDR3 extends over 15 amino acids. CDR3 sequence reads: CASSFLREGTDTQYF. The CDR3 DNA follows: TGTGCCAGCAGCTTCCTGAGAGAGGGCACAGATACGCAGTATTTT.

This chain links TRBV11-2 with TRBJ2-7, with D possibly being TRBD2 (6 bases). The CDR3 has 18 amino acids. V was pared by 1 base and J by 3 bases, with 22 bases between. Germline V gene data show CDR1 as SGHAT and CDR2 as FQNNGV. CDR3 amino acids: CASSLVFSSVADLYEQYF. For the CDR3, the DNA is TGTGCCAGCAGCTTAGTTTTTTCTTCCGTAGCGGACCTCTACGAGCAGTACTTC.